This T cell receptor (beta chain) came from a study of blood T cell repertoires in COVID-19. V gave up 2 bases and J gave up 3 bases, with 9 bases separating them. From germline, CDR1 is MNHEY and CDR2 SVGAGI. The CDR3 has 14 residues. The data were produced by immunoSEQ multiplex PCR, yet TCRdb's version contains in-frame clones alone and is incomplete. The data contain approximately 220,000 clones, 65% to 90% of them singletons. Clinical history as reported by participants underpinned cohort assignment. What was sequenced was PBMCs or T cells enriched from blood (not recorded which). The clonotype comes from a woman aged 25 to 39 who had been exposed to COVID-19. This sequence joins TRBV6-5 and TRBJ2-3; possible D gene TRBD1, 6 bases. The CDR3: CASSYGRGTDTQYF. The CDR3 region has the DNA TGTGCCAGCAGTTACGGCAGGGGAACAGATACGCAGTATTTT.